This T cell receptor (beta chain) is from a study of T cell responses to AZD1222 COVID-19 vaccine. Study-level findings and limits: Unmutated variant regions are reportedly the target of nearly half of TCRs that are spike-specific. Elevations in Spike-specific TCR breadth and depth followed administration of two AZD1222 doses. Among AZD1222 vaccinees, only 5 to 7 were seropositive at baseline.

In regard to this clone: Its antigen is still unknown.

Clones were read by immunoSEQ multiplex PCR, and TCRdb kept only the in-frame ones, dropping some. The sample comprises fewer than 150,000 clones, around 90% of which are singletons, and roughly 5.7% rests with the top ten. Germline CDR1 reads SGHNT; CDR2 reads YYREEE (reference sequence). The CDR3 is 15 residues long. The V gene lost 6 bases and the J gene lost 4 bases, with 19 bases spanning the gap. The clonotype comes from an adult who received the AZD1222 COVID-19 vaccine. V usage is TRBV5-4 and J usage is TRBJ2-5; tentatively, D is TRBD2 (7 bases). The material was peripheral blood, obtained 28 days after the second AZD1222 dose. The chain's CDR3 is CASTDGRGGGETQYF. The DNA of the CDR3 is TGTGCCAGCACGGATGGGAGGGGGGGTGGAGAGACCCAGTACTTC.